This entry concerns a single T cell receptor beta chain. Its antigen is still unknown. The input lacks base qualities; no much larger clone sits a single base away. This entry belongs to a study of cytomegalovirus exposure and HLA in healthy donors (dated by TCRdb to about 2017). Study-level background: An earlier analysis of approximately 640 of the donors reported approximately 270 Gb of sequence data and some 100 million unique TCR beta sequences from 150 million to 200 million T cells. Roughly 300 gigabases of sequencing data and approximately 80 million unique TCR sequences were included in an early release covering over 600 HLA-typed donors. The genetic ancestry cluster associated with self-reported Caucasian donors included about 81% of the roughly 390 genotyped donors. The study was designed to test whether signatures of past pathogen exposure could be identified by cataloging public T cell receptors. The T cell repertoires of under 750 subjects were profiled by immunosequencing and related to cytomegalovirus serostatus. Besides the first cohort of 666 subjects, a separate validation cohort made up of 120 different subjects was used. To predict cytomegalovirus infection status, the study combined high-throughput TCR immunosequencing, statistical association of individual TCRs with disease status, and machine learning. A later analysis re-analyzed previously published TCR beta repertoires from 660 or so donors and added high-resolution HLA genotyping to study TCR occurrence patterns. Rather than drawing on any new phenotypic data, the later analysis identified candidate immune exposures from TCR beta sequences and the way those sequences occurred across donors. In an earlier analysis of roughly 600 of the donors, high-throughput TCR beta sequencing was used to judge whether each TCR beta V gene segment behaved as functional or pseudogenic. Donor age, sex, ethnicity and CMV serostatus were compiled alongside the repertoire data. A later genetic analysis used genome-wide SNP genotypes for about 60% of the 666 donors, treating that subset as a discovery cohort. All discovery cohort repertoires had been generated on a single sequencing platform. Both class I and class II loci were covered by HLA typing, at four-digit resolution. Typing coverage differed by locus: A, B, C, DRB1 and DQB1 were typed in about 620-630 donors, DQA1 in about 500, DPA1 in nearly 610, and DPB1 in approximately 450. Several DR-DQ haplotypes were handled as single units for association and clustering because linkage in the cohort was strong. On average, roughly 240,000 unique TCR beta nucleotide sequences were sequenced per donor among more than 350 genotyped donors of the cohort, with roughly a sixth of those sequences being non-productive.

Results and caveats for the whole study, not just this receptor: A further reported finding was that TCR beta sequences accurately predicted the HLA-A and HLA-B alleles for most subjects in the first cohort. Because counts were too low, roughly 16 rarely observed V segments, including chromosome 9 orphons, were left out of the earlier analysis of about 500 of the donors. Most TCR sequences were seen in very few donors, while some public TCRs were found in many individuals. The only immune exposure information available for the cohort was CMV serostatus. According to a later genetic analysis, donors in an Asian-associated ancestry cluster had fewer N-insertions in productive TCRs than the approximately 670-donor mean. In a later genetic analysis, a missense DCLRE1C variant was associated with V-gene and J-gene trimming of TCR beta chains, and the association was replicated in an independent cohort. Because HLA typing was missing for some donors at each locus, association tests included only the typed subset. The 87-base-pair reads could not distinguish some IMGT-functional V segments, including TRBV6-2 and TRBV6-3, so those segments were excluded. At a false discovery rate of 0.05, a later analysis linked some 18,000 TCR beta sequences to specific HLA alleles. When HLA alleles, especially DR and DQ, strongly co-occurred, attributing TCR associations to individual alleles was difficult. In vitro tests confirmed that three of the cytomegalovirus-associated TCR beta chains recognize cytomegalovirus antigens. In both the original and validation cohorts, the classifier was reported to diagnose cytomegalovirus status with high specificity and sensitivity. In an earlier analysis of 587 of the donors, most TCR beta V segments appeared in productive rearrangements about 90% or about 30% of the time, broadly matching IMGT annotations. In this cohort, only TCR beta chains were sequenced, and detectable features were limited by the absence of alpha or paired-chain data. The authors suggested that the approach could potentially be generalized to other disease states and immunological phenotypes. In a later analysis, HLA-associated TCR beta chains showed more clonal expansion and lower generation probabilities than non-associated chains that were equally common. Several of the top co-occurrence clusters appeared to be linked to parvovirus B19, influenza, CMV and Epstein-Barr virus, according to a later analysis. A later analysis found that most CMV-associated TCR beta chains appeared HLA-restricted, with HLA associations seemingly driven largely by CMV exposure. The study listed 150 to 200 TCR beta chains as associated with cytomegalovirus. In a later analysis, TCR association rates were found to vary across HLA loci, with the most associated TCRs seen for DRB1 alleles and the fewest for HLA-C alleles. A group of highly shared sequence variants was considered likely to be a technical artifact of the sequencing pipeline. Presence/absence analyses assumed roughly uniform sequencing depth across donors, an assumption that may not hold. Correlated functional status among segregating V segments might be attributable to linkage disequilibrium, but an unknown experimental factor could not be ruled out.

The cohort comprised fewer than 700 healthy bone marrow donors. All cohort members were sampled while nominally healthy, although unrecorded immune exposures were likely present. The donor tested CMV seronegative and was one of the 352 seronegative cohort members. A peripheral blood sample was collected from each donor, and TCR beta sequencing was performed on peripheral blood mononuclear cells. The Qiagen DNeasy Blood Extraction Kit was used to extract genomic DNA from the blood cell samples. Libraries were made using the immunoSEQ multiplex PCR assay. A mixture of 60 forward primers for TCR Vbeta segments and 13 reverse primers for TCR Jbeta segments was used in the multiplex PCR. The CDR3 region of rearranged TCR beta genes was amplified from genomic DNA with a multiplex PCR assay. The amplified TCR beta libraries were sequenced on the Illumina HiSeq System as 87-base-pair reads. The source study handled its data this way. A later analysis counted about 80 million unique TCR beta chains across the 690 or so repertoires, and some 11 million of these chains were shared by at least two donors. Raw reads were error-corrected and collapsed into unique sequences by a nearest-neighbor algorithm in which closely related sequences were merged to remove PCR and sequencing errors. Alignment of CDR3 sequences to IMGT reference sequences was used to assign V, D and J gene segments. For a sequence to be retained, a match of at least six nucleotides to both a V gene segment and a J gene segment was required. A rearrangement was called productive if the CDR3 had no stop codons and remained in frame with V and J, and every other rearrangement was called non-productive. Following IMGT convention, CDR3 was defined as the stretch from the second conserved V-encoded cysteine up to the conserved J-encoded phenylalanine. Sequences without an unambiguous match to a single V gene segment were excluded from the earlier analysis of 500 to 700 of the donors. In an earlier analysis of approximately 590 of the donors, V segments were called functional above 56.7% productive rearrangements and were called segregating when the between-donor standard deviation exceeded 5%. To diagnose cytomegalovirus status from the catalog of TCR beta chain sequences, a statistical classification framework was built. V and J gene assignment, in a later analysis, came from comparing TCR nucleotide sequences with IMGT/GENE-DB human TR gene sequences. The TCRdist pipeline was used in a later analysis to assign CDR3 sequences and most-parsimonious VDJ recombination scenarios. In a later analysis, each TCR beta chain was defined by its CDR3 amino acid sequence together with its V-gene family, and reads without a unique V-gene family were excluded. In a later analysis, 450 to 600 highly shared, low-generation-probability nucleotide sequences were removed to address suspected cross-contamination and a sequencing artifact. For each public chain, a later analysis derived a clonal expansion index from normalized ranks of inferred template counts within each repertoire. A later analysis computed generation probabilities with a VDJ recombination model fitted to out-of-frame rearrangements, and checked the results against IGoR. Hypergeometric tests were used in a later analysis to score TCR-TCR, TCR-HLA and TCR-CMV co-occurrence, with a repertoire-size bias correction applied to the TCR pairs. To estimate false discovery rates, a later analysis permuted the HLA or CMV assignments 20 times. In a later analysis, co-occurring TCRs were grouped using DBSCAN, with TCRdist sequence similarity added in when clustering inside HLA-allele-positive subsets. Repertoires with fewer than 30,000 or more than 120,000 public chains were left out of co-occurrence clustering, as were five repertoires with anomalous nucleotide sharing. As stored in TCRdb, this immuneACCESS dataset retains in-frame rearrangements with V and J assigned. A fraction of the clones does not appear; measured against another copy, unresolved V genes explain less than half of the discrepancy, and the remainder lacks a known reason. V and J calls and clone size follow that table, whereas D and trimming were derived from the DNA. The sample has under 200,000 clones on record, approximately 81% of them singletons. The leading ten clones occupy approximately 2.3% of the sample.

V is shortened by 6 bases, J by 7 bases, and the region joining them spans 21 bases. The CDR3 sequence holds 16 residues, the cysteine and phenylalanine included. Of the read, only the CDR3 DNA is kept; its 48 bases are in frame from base 1. For CDR1 and CDR2, the germline V gene (reference sequence) lists LNHDA and SQIVND. This TCR was recovered from a female donor in good health and CMV-seronegative. The sequenced sample was PBMCs. This chain joins TRBV19 to TRBJ1-4; the D segment cannot be called with confidence. The DNA reads TGTGCCAGTAGCCCCCTATTTGTAGGAGGCCGTGAAAAACTGTTTTTT. This is translated as CASSPLFVGGREKLFF.